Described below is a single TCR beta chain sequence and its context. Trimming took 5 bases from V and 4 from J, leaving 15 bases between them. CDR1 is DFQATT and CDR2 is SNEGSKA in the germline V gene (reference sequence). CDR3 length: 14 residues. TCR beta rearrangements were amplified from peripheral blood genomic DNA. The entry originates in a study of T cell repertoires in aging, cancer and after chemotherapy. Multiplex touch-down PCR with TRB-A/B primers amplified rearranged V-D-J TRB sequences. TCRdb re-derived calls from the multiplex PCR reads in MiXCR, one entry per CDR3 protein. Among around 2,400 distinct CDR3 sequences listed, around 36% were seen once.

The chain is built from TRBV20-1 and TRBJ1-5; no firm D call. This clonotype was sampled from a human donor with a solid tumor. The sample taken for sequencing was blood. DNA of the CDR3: TGCAGTGCTCTGGAGGGTTCGGGGAATCAGCCCCAGCATTTT. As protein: CSALEGSGNQPQHF.